This TCR beta chain was documented in a study of blood T cell repertoires in COVID-19. Study details: Acute and convalescent COVID-19 samples came from the United States, Italy and Spain. The analysed material was cDNA or gDNA that came from T cells, B-cell-depleted T cells, or PBMCs.

Sequencing used immunoSEQ multiplex PCR; TCRdb keeps in-frame clones, though not all of them. The table lists roughly 35,000 clones, around 85% of them singletons. The CDR3 consists of 15 residues. CDR1 and CDR2 from the germline V gene are SNHLY and FYNNEI. Trimming at V came to 5 bases and at J to 8 bases, leaving 6 bases not matched to a gene. The material sequenced was peripheral blood. The receptor's source is an elderly man with active or convalescent COVID-19. The rearrangement uses TRBV2 and TRBJ2-1; 13 bases line up with TRBD2. DNA for the CDR3: TGTGCCAGCAGTAAGACTAGCGGGGGGTTGTATGAGCAGTTCTTC. Translated: CASSKTSGGLYEQFF.